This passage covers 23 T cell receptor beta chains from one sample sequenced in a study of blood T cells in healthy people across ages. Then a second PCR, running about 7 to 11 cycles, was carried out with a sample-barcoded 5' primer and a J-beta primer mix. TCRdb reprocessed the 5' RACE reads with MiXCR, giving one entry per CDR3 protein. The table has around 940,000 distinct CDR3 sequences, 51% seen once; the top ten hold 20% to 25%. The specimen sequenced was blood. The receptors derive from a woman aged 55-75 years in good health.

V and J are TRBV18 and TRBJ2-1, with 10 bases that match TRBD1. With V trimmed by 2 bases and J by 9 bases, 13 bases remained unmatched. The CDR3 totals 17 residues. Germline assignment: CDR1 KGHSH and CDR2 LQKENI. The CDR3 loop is CASSPTARDRGFGEQFF. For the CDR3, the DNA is TGTGCCAGCTCACCAACCGCCCGGGACAGGGGTTTTGGTGAGCAGTTCTTC.

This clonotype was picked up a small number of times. This CDR3 is CASSSIGGLAGGFSEQYF. The CDR3, as DNA: TGTGCCAGCAGCTCAATAGGGGGACTAGCGGGGGGGTTCTCCGAGCAGTACTTC. The V call is TRBV7-2, the J call TRBJ2-7; 16 bases map to TRBD2. The CDR3 runs to 18 residues. Trimming removed 4 bases from V and 6 bases from J; junction bases left unmatched: 12. Per the germline V gene, CDR1 is SGHTA and CDR2 is FQGNSA. The whole variable domain, remainder taken from reference TRBV7-2 and TRBJ2-7, is GAGVSQSPSNKVTEKGKDVELRCDPISGHTALYWYRQSLGQGLEFLIYFQGNSAPDKSGLPSDRFSAERTGGSVSTLTIQRTQQEDSAVYLCASSSIGGLAGGFSEQYFGPGTRLTVT.

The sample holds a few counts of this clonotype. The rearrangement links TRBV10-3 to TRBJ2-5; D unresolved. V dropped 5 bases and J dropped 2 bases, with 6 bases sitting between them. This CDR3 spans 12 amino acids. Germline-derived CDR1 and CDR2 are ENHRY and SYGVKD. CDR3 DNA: TGTGCCATCAGTTTTAAGCAAGAGACCCAGTACTTC. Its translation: CAISFKQETQYF.

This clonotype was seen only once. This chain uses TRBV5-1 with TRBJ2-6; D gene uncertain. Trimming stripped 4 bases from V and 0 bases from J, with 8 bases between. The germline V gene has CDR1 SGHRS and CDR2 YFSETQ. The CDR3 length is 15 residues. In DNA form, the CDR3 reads TGCGCCAGCAGCCTGGCCCCCTCTGGGGCCAACGTCCTGACTTTC. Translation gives CASSLAPSGANVLTF.

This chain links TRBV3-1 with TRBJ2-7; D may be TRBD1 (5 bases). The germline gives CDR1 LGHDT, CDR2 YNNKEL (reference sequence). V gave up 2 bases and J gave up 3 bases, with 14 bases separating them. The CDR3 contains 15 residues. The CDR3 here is CASSQPSAGLYEQYF. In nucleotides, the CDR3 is TGTGCCAGCAGCCAACCTTCGGCAGGGCTCTACGAGCAGTACTTC.

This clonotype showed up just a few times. The CDR3 nucleotides read TGTGCCAGCAGCTTAGATGGACTAGCGGGGGAGACCCAGTACTTC. Its protein is CASSLDGLAGETQYF. The chain recombines TRBV11-2 with TRBJ2-5, with TRBD2 matching over 12 bases. Per germline, CDR1 SGHAT and CDR2 FQNNGV. The length of the CDR3 is 15 residues. Germline trimming cut 0 bases from V and 5 bases from J; bases unmatched to any gene: 1.

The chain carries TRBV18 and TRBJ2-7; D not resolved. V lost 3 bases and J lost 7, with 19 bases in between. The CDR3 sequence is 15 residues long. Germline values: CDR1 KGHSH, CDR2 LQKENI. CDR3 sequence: CASSPTTNSYNEQYF. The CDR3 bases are TGTGCCAGCTCACCTACAACCAACTCCTACAATGAGCAGTACTTC.

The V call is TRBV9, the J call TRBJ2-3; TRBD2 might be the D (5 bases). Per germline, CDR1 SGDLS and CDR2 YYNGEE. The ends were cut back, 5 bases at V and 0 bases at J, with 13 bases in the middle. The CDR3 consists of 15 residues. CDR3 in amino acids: CASRRSGRSTDTQYF. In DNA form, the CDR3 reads TGTGCCAGCAGAAGAAGCGGAAGAAGCACAGATACGCAGTATTTT.

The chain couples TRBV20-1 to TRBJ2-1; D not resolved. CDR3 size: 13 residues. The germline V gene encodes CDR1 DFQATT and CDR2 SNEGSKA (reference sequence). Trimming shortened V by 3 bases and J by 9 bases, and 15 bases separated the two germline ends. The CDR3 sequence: CSASPSSESEQFF. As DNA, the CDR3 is TGCAGTGCTAGCCCCAGCTCCGAGAGTGAGCAGTTCTTC.

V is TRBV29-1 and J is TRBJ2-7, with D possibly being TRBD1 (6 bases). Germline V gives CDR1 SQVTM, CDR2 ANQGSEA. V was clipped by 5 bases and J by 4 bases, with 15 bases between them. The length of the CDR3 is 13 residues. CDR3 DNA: TGCAGCGTTAGTAACAGGGCCTTTTACGAGCAGTACTTC. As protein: CSVSNRAFYEQYF.

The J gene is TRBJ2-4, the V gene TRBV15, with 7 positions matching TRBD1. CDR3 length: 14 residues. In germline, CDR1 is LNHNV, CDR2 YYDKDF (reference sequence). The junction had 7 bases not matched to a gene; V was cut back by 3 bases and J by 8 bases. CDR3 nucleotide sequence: TGTGCCACCAGCAGCCGGGACAGTGTAGACATTCAGTACTTC. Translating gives CATSSRDSVDIQYF.

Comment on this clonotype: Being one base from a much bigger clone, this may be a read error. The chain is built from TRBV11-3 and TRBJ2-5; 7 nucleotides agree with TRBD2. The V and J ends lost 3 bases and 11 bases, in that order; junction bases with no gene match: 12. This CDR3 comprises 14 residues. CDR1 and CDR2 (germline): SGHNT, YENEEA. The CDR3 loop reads CASSFAGEGNEQYF. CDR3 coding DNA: TGTGCCAGCAGCTTCGCGGGAGAGGGCAATGAGCAGTACTTC.

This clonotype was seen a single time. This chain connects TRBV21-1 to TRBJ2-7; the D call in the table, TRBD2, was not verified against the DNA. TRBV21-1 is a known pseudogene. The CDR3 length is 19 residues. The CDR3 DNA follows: TGTGCCAGCAGCAAAGCCCAACGTCTCATAGCGGGGGTCAGCTACGAGCAGTACTTC. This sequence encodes CASSKAQRLIAGVSYEQYF.

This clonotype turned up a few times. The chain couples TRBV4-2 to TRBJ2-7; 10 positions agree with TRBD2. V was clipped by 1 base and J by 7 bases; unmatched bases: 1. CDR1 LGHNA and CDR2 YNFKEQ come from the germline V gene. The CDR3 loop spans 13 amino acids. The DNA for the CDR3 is TGTGCCAGCAGCCAAGGGACTAGCGGAGAGCAGTACTTC. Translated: CASSQGTSGEQYF.

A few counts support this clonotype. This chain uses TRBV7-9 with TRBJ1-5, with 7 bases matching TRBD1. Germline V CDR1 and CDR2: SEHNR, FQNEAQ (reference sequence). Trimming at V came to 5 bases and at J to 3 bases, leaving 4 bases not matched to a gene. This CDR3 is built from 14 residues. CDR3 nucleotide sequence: TGTGCCAGCAGCGACAGGGATCCCAATCAGCCCCAGCATTTT. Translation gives CASSDRDPNQPQHF.

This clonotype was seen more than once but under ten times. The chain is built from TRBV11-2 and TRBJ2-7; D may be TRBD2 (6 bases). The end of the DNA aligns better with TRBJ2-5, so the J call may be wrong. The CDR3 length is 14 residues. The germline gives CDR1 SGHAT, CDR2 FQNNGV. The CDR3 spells CASSLPLGRETQYF. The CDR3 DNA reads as TGTGCCAGCAGCTTACCCCTCGGGAGAGAGACCCAGTACTTC.

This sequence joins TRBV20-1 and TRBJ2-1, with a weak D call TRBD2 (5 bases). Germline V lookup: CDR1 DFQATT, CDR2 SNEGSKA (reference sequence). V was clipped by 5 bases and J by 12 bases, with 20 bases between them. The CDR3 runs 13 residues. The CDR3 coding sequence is TGCAGTGCTCAACTAGTATCCGGGTCTAGGCAGTTCTTC. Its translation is CSAQLVSGSRQFF.

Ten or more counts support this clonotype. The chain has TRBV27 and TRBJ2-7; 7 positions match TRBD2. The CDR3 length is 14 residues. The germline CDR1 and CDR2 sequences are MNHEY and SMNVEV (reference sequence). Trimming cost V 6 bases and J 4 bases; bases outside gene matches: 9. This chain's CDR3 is CASSFGGGPYEQYF. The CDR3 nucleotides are TGTGCCAGCAGCTTCGGGGGAGGGCCTTACGAGCAGTACTTC.

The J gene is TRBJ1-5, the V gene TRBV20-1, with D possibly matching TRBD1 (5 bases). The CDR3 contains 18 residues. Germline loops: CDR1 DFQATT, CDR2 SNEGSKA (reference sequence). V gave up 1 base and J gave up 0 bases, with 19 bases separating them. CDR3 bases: TGCAGTGCTAGAGTTCTCCCAAAGGGGTTATATAGCAATCAGCCCCAGCATTTT. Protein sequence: CSARVLPKGLYSNQPQHF.

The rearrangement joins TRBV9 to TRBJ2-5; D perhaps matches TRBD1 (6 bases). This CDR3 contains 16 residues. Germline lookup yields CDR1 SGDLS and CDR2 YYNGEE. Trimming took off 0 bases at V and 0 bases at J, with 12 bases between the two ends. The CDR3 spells CASSVAGVGNQETQYF. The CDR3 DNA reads TGTGCCAGCAGCGTAGCAGGGGTCGGCAACCAAGAGACCCAGTACTTC. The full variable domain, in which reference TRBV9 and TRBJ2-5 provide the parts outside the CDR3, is DSGVTQTPKHLITATGQRVTLRCSPRSGDLSVYWYQQSLDQGLQFLIQYYNGEERAKGNILERFSAQQFPDLHSELNLSSLELGDSALYFCASSVAGVGNQETQYFGPGTRLLVL.

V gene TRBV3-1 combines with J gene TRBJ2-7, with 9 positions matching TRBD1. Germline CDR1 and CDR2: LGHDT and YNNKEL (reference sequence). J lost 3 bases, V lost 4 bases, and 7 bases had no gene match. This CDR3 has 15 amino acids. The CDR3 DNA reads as TGTGCCAGCAGCCCTACCGGGACAGGGAACTACGAGCAGTACTTC. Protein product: CASSPTGTGNYEQYF.

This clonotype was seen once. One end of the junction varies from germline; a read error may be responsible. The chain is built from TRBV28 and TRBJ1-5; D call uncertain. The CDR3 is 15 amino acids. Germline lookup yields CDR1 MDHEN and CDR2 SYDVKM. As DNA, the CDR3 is TGTGCCGGCAGTCCGCGGGAAATAGCAATCAGCCCCCAGCATTTT. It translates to CAGSPREIAISPQHF.

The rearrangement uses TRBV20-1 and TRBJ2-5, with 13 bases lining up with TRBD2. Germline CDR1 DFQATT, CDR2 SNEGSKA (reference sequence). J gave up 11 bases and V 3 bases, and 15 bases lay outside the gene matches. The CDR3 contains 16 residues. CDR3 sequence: CSASPGLAGDPGEQYF. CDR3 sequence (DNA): TGCAGTGCTAGTCCCGGACTAGCGGGAGACCCGGGAGAGCAGTACTTC.